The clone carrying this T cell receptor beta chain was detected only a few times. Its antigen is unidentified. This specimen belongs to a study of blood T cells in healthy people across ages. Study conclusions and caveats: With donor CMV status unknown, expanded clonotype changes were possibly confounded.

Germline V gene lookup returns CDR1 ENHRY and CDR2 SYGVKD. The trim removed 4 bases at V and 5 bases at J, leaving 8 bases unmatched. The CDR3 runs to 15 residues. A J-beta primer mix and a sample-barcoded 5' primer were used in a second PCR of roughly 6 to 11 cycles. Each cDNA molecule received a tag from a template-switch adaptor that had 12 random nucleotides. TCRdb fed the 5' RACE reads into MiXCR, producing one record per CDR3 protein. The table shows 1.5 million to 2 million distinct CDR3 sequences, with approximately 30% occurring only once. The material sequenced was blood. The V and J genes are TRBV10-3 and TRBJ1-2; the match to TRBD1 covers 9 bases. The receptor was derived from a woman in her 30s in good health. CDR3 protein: CAISADRGDAYGYTF. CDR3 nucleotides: TGTGCCATCAGTGCCGACAGGGGGGACGCGTATGGCTACACCTTC.